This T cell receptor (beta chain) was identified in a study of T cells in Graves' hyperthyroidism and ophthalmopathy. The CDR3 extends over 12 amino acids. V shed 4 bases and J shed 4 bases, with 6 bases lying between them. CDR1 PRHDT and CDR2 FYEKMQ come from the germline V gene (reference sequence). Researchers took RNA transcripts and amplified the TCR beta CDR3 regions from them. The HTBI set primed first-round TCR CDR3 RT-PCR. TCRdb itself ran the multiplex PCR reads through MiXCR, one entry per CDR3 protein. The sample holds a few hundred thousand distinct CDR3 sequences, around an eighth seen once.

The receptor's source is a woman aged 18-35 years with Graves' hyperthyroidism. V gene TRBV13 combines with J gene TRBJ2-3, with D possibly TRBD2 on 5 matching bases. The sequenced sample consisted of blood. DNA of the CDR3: TGTGCCAGCAGCTCGGACTCAGATACGCAGTATTTT. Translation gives CASSSDSDTQYF.